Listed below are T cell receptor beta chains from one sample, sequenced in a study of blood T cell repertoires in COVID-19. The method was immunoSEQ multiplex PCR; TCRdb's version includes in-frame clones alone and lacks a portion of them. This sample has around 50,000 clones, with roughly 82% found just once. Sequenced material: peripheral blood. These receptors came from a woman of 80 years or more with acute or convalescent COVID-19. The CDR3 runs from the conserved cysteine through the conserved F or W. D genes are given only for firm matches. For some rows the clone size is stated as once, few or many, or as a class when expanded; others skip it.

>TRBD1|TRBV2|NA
CASREGQGSNQPQHF
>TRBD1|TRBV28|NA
CASSLRGRRETQYF
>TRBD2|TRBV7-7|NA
CASSPTSGRGRETQYF
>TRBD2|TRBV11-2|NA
CASSLDLAGGPWEQFF
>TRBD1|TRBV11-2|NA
CASSLGGTGNTEAFF
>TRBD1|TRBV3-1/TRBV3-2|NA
CASSQGQSNQPQHF
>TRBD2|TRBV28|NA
CASSSVAGGGYEQYF
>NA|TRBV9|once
CASSVDPSGSNYGYTF
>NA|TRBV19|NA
CASSQSVLDIQYF
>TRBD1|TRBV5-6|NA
CASSWDRDYGYTF
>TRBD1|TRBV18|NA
CASSPTGGSGYTF
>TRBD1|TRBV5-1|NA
CASSLGQGVQPQHF
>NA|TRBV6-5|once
CASRVAANSETQYF
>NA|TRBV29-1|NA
CSHHSLSDNEQFF
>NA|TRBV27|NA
CASSLSTDQPQHF
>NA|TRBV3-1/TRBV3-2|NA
CASSRERRVGELFF
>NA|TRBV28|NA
CASSLGSLATGELFF
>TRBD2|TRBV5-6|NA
CASSTGGSSYEQYF
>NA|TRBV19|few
CASSIGGGSREAFF
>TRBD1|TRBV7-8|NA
CASSSGQGGNQPQHF
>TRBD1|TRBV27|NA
CASRLRDRDGYTF
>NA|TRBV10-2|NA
CASSESTGNIQYF
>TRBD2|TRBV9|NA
CASSAQGTSGGIMDTQYF
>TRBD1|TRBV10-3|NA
CAISDLGQRSYNEQFF
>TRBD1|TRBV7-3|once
CASSPQGAGTEAFF
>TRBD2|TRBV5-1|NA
CASSGGTSGAWETQYF
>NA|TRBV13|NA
CASSRVIRLADTGELFF
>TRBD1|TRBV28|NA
CASSPTGVFSPLHF
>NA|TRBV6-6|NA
CASSYSAGENQPQHF
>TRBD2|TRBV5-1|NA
CASSLEGGGETQYF
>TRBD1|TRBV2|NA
CASTGTGGFNEQYF
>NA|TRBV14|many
CASSLVNGWSYGYTF
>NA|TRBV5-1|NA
CASRQEGEKLFF
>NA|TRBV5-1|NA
CASSLGGGAPYNEQFF
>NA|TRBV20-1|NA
CSASLGTRNEQFF
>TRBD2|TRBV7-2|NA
CASSTGLAGGNEQFF
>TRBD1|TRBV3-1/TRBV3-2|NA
CASSQGDRHSPLHF
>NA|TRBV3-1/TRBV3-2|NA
CASSQDLVETQYF
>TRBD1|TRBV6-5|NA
CAITQGGHSNQPQHF
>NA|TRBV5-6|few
CASSGGNTMNTEAFF
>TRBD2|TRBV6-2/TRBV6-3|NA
CASSYPGTSGRKGELFF
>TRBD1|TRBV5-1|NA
CASSLAGTGYSTEAFF
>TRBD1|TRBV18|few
CASSPRGQGASQPQHF
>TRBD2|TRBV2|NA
CASSETPGLAGGQYTQYF
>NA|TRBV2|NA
CASREGYSNTGELFF
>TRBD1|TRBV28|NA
CASSLWTGSGGELFF
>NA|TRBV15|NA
CATSRSLPGGTNEKLFF
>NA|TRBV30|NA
CAWSTVSGPRLFSGNTIYF
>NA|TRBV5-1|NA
CASSSRVLQGTHNSPLHF